The rows below give T cell receptor beta chains drawn from one sample of a study of T cells in Graves' hyperthyroidism and ophthalmopathy. TCRdb itself ran the multiplex PCR reads through MiXCR, one entry per CDR3 protein. The sample consists of about 400,000 distinct CDR3 sequences, under 15% of them appearing once. The sequenced material came from blood. The receptors were sampled from a woman aged 30 to 39 with Graves' hyperthyroidism. Both conserved end residues are part of each CDR3. D genes are given only for firm matches. Not every row has a clone size; where given, it reads once, few, many or a size class.

TRBJ2-7 | TRBD2 | many | TRBV3-1 | CASSPRGSNEQYF | TGTGCCAGCAGCCCGCGGGGGTCCAACGAGCAGTACTTC
TRBJ2-1 | - | - | TRBV4-1 | CASSRPGLPFPGNEQFF | TGCGCCAGCAGCCGCCCGGGACTTCCTTTTCCTGGCAATGAGCAGTTCTTC
TRBJ2-5 | TRBD1 | few | TRBV12-3/TRBV12-4 | CASSLLFGTGVLQETQYF | TGTGCCAGCAGTTTATTGTTTGGGACAGGGGTTCTCCAAGAGACCCAGTACTTC
TRBJ2-1 | - | many | TRBV10-3 | CAISESLYNEQFF | TGTGCCATCAGTGAGTCGCTTTACAATGAGCAGTTCTTC
TRBJ2-1 | - | many | TRBV12-3/TRBV12-4 | CASSPHRSVKNNEQFF | TGTGCCAGCAGCCCCCACAGGTCGGTAAAGAACAATGAGCAGTTCTTC
TRBJ1-1 | TRBD1 | - | TRBV6-1 | CASRKLQGAGEAFF | TGTGCCAGCAGAAAACTACAGGGGGCGGGTGAAGCTTTCTTT
TRBJ1-5 | - | many | TRBV10-2 | CASNPGGFNQPQHF | TGCGCCAGCAACCCGGGAGGGTTCAATCAGCCCCAGCATTTT
TRBJ2-7 | - | many | TRBV20-1 | CSAQSTESYEQYF | TGCAGTGCTCAATCGACAGAAAGCTACGAGCAGTACTTC
TRBJ2-1 | - | many | TRBV5-1 | CASSLGSPGNEQFF | TGCGCCAGCAGCCTGGGTTCTCCCGGCAATGAGCAGTTCTTC
TRBJ2-1 | TRBD2 | many | TRBV28 | CASSLGALTSGSNIDEQFF | TGTGCCAGCAGTTTAGGGGCTCTAACTAGCGGGAGTAATATAGATGAGCAGTTCTTC
TRBJ2-5 | TRBD2 | few | TRBV4-1 | CASSQEVGLAGIEAETQYF | TGCGCCAGCAGCCAAGAAGTTGGGCTAGCGGGAATCGAGGCGGAGACCCAGTACTTC
TRBJ2-2 | - | many | TRBV10-1 | CASSADTGELFF | TGCGCCAGCAGTGCGGACACCGGGGAGCTGTTTTTT
TRBJ1-1 | TRBD1 | few | TRBV15 | CATSRGQEAEAFF | TGTGCCACCAGCAGGGGACAGGAGGCTGAAGCTTTCTTT
TRBJ2-2 | TRBD2 | many | TRBV11-2 | CASRAGLANTGELFF | TGTGCATCCCGGGCGGGACTAGCGAACACCGGGGAGCTGTTTTTT
TRBJ1-1 | - | few | TRBV6-1 | CASTFIPGSTEAFF | TGTGCCAGCACTTTCATTCCTGGGTCCACTGAAGCTTTCTTT